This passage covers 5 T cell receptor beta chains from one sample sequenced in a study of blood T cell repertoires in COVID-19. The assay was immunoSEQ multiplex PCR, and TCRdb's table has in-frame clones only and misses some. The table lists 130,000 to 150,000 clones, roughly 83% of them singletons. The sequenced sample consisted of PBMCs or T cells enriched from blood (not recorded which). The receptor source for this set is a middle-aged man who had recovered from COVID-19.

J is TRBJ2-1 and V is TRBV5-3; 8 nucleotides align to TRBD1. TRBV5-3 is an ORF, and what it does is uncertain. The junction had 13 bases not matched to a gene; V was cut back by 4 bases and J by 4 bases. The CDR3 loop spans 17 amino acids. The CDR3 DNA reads TGTGCCAGAAGCCTCCTGGTGAGCAGGGGGCTATACAATGAGCAGTTCTTC. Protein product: CARSLLVSRGLYNEQFF.

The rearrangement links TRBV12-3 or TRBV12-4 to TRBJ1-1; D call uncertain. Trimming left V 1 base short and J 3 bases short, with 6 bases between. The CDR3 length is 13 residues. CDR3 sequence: CASSLVMYTEAFF. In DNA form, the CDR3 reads TGTGCCAGCAGTTTAGTAATGTACACTGAAGCTTTCTTT.

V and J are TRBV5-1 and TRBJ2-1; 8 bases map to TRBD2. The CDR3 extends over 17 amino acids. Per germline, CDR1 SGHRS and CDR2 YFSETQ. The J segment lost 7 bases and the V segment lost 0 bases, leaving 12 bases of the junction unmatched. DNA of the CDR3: TGCGCCAGCAGCTTGGCAAACGCCCAACTAGCGGTAAATGAGCAGTTCTTC. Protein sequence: CASSLANAQLAVNEQFF.

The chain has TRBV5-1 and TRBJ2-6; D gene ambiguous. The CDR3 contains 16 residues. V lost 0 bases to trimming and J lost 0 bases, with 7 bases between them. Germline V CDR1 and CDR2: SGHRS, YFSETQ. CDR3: CASSLGTVSGANVLTF. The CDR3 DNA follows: TGCGCCAGCAGCTTGGGTACAGTCTCTGGGGCCAACGTCCTGACTTTC. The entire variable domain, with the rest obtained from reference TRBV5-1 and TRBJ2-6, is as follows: KAGVTQTPRYLIKTRGQQVTLSCSPISGHRSVSWYQQTPGQGLQFLFEYFSETQRNKGNFPGRFSGRQFSNSRSEMNVSTLELGDSALYLCASSLGTVSGANVLTFGAGSRLTVL.

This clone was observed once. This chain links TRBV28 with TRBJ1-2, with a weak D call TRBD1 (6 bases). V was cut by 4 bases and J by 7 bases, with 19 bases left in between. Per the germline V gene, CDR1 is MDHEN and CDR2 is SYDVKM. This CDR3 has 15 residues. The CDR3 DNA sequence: TGTGCCAGCAGTTGGCGGGGGCGGGGGGCGGTTGGCTACACCTTC. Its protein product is CASSWRGRGAVGYTF.